This entry is about one T cell receptor beta chain. The sample is drawn from a study of T cell changes during pregnancy in multiple sclerosis. The CDR3 contains 17 residues. V gave up 5 bases and J gave up 1 base; unmatched junction bases: 10. Germline V lookup: CDR1 SGHVS, CDR2 FQNEAQ. Repertoires were generated with immunoSEQ multiplex PCR, while TCRdb's copy carries only in-frame clones and drops some. The sample carries roughly 80,000 clones, about 92% recorded once. The V and J genes are TRBV7-8 and TRBJ1-1, with 10 bases lining up with TRBD1. The sequencing used peripheral blood, collected before pregnancy. The clonotype originates from a female donor with multiple sclerosis, enrolled in a pregnancy study. CDR3 residues: CASSTTTGGVSNTEAFF. The CDR3 DNA is TGTGCCAGCAGCACAACGACAGGGGGCGTCTCGAACACTGAAGCTTTCTTT. Complete variable domain (other parts from reference TRBV7-8 and TRBJ1-1): GAGVSQSPRYKVAKRGQDVALRCDPISGHVSLFWYQQALGQGPEFLTYFQNEAQLDKSGLPSDRFFAERPEGSVSTLKIQRTQQEDSAVYLCASSTTTGGVSNTEAFFGQGTRLTVV.